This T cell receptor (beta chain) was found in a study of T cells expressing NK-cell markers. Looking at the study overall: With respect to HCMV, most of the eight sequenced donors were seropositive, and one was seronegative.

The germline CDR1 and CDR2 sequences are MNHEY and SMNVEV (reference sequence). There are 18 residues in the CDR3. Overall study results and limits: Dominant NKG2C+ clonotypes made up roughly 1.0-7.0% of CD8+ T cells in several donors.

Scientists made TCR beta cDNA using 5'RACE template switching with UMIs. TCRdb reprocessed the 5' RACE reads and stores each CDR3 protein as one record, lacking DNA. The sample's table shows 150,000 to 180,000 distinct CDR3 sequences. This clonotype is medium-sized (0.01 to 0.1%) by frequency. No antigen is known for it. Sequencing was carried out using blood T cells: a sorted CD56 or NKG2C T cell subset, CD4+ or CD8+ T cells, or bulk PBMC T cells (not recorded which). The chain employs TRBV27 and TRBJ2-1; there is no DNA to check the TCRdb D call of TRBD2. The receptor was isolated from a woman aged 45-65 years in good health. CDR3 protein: CASRSTSGYTSSYNEQFF.